The clone carrying this TCR beta chain has only one observation. Repertoires were generated with immunoSEQ multiplex PCR, while TCRdb's copy carries only in-frame clones and drops some. The sample comprises approximately 260,000 clones, 85% to 90% of which are singletons, and 4% to 5% rests with the top ten. The data belong to a study of blood T cell repertoires in COVID-19. This CDR3 region has 14 residues. V gave up 3 bases and J gave up 4 bases; unmatched junction bases: 4. Germline V gene sequence: CDR1 SGHNT, CDR2 YYREEE (reference sequence). The specimen was peripheral blood. This clonotype was sampled from a woman in her forties who had recovered from COVID-19. The V gene is TRBV5-4, the J gene TRBJ1-2, with 9 bases aligning to TRBD1. The CDR3 nucleotides read TGTGCCAGCAGCTCCAGGGACAGGGCCTATGGCTACACCTTC. Protein product: CASSSRDRAYGYTF.